Detailed here is one T cell receptor beta chain. Authors' data handling: Amplification of reference gene primers provided the estimated nucleated cell counts. Data came from immunoSEQ multiplex PCR; TCRdb stores just in-frame clones and leaves some out. That table is the source of V, J and clone size, and D and trimming were worked out from the DNA. The data show 20,000 to 25,000 clones, over 60% seen once. The V and J ends lost 3 bases and 7 bases respectively, with 9 bases between them. There are 13 residues in the CDR3. CDR1 and CDR2 from the germline V gene are SGHDN and FVKESK. This sample was taken from a study of blood T cell repertoires in COVID-19.

The rearrangement links TRBV14 to TRBJ1-4, with D perhaps matching TRBD1 (5 bases). The receptor comes from a man in his 60s with active COVID-19. Material for sequencing was peripheral blood. The CDR3 spells CASSQTGGEKLFF. As DNA, the CDR3 is TGTGCCAGCAGCCAGACCGGGGGTGAAAAACTGTTTTTT.